This record covers a single T cell receptor beta chain. Antigen: not known. V lost 5 bases to trimming and J lost 0 bases; unmatched junction nucleotides: 10. The length of the CDR3 is 17 residues. Germline CDR1 SEHNR, CDR2 FQNEAQ (reference sequence). The data originate from a study of T cell responses to AZD1222 COVID-19 vaccine. Regarding the study as a whole: A mostly white British donor set with more females was recruited, and clonal diversity was possibly underestimated. Unmutated variant regions are reportedly the target of nearly half of TCRs that are spike-specific.

Data came from immunoSEQ multiplex PCR; TCRdb stores just in-frame clones and leaves some out. The sample holds roughly 100,000 clones, more than 70% seen once. The sequence derives from an adult who received the AZD1222 COVID-19 vaccine. J is TRBJ2-1 and V is TRBV7-9, with 7 bases matching TRBD1. Sequenced here: peripheral blood, sampled 28 days after the second AZD1222 dose. The CDR3 coding sequence is TGTGCCAGCAGCCGACCCACACAGGGGAGCTCCTACAATGAGCAGTTCTTC. This encodes CASSRPTQGSSYNEQFF.